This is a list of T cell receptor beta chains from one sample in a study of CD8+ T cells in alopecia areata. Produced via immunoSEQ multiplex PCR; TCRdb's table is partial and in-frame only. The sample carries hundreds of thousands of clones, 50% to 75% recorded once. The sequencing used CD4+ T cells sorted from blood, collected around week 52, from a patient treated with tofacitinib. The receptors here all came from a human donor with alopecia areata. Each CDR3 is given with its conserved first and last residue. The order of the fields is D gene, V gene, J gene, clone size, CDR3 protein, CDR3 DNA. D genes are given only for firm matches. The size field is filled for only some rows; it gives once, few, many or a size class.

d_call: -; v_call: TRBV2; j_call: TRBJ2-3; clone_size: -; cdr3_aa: CASSGTFSTDTQYF; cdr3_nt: TGTGCCAGCAGTGGAACGTTTAGCACAGATACGCAGTATTTT
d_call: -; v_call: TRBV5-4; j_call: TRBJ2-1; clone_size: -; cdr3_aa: CASSLGLYNEQFF; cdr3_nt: TGTGCCAGCAGCTTAGGTCTGTACAATGAGCAGTTCTTC
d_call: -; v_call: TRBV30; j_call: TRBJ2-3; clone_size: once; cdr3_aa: CAWTVGSGTDTQYF; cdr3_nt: TGTGCCTGGACGGTAGGGTCGGGCACAGATACGCAGTATTTT
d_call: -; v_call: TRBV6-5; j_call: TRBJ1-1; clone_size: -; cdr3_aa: CASTPSRGLNTEAFF; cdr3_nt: TGTGCCAGCACCCCATCGAGGGGGTTGAACACTGAAGCTTTCTTT
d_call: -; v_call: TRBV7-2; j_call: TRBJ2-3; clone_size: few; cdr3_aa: CASSPPGDPDTQYF; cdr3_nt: TGTGCCAGCAGTCCCCCGGGGGATCCAGATACGCAGTATTTT
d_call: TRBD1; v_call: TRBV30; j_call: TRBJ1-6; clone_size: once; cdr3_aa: CAWSVPDRGLSPLHF; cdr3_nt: TGTGCCTGGAGTGTACCGGACAGGGGGCTCTCACCCCTCCACTTT
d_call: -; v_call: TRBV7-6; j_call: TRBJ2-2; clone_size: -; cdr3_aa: CASSLFEGRTGELFF; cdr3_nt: TGTGCCAGCAGCCTCTTTGAGGGTCGCACCGGGGAGCTGTTTTTT
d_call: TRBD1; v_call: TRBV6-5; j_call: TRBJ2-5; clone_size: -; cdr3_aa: CASSNAGGRETQYF; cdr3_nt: TGTGCCAGCAGTAATGCAGGGGGCAGGGAGACCCAGTACTTC
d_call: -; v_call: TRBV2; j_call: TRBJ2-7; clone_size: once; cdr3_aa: CASTTGYYEQYF; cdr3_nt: TGTGCCAGCACGACAGGTTACTACGAGCAGTACTTC
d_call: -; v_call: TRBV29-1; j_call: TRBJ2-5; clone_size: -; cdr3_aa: CSVVGNRGETQYF; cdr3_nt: TGCAGCGTTGTAGGTAACCGGGGAGAGACCCAGTACTTC
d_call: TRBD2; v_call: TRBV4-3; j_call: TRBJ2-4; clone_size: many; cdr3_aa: CASSQVSGAPIQYF; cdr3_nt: TGCGCCAGCAGCCAAGTGAGCGGGGCCCCCATTCAGTACTTC
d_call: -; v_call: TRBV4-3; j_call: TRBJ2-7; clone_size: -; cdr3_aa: CASSQESVSTYEQYF; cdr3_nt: TGCGCCAGCAGCCAAGAGTCGGTCAGTACCTACGAGCAGTACTTC
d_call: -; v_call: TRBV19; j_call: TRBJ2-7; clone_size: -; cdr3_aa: CASSIFSRGTYEQYF; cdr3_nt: TGTGCCAGTAGTATTTTCAGCAGGGGTACCTACGAGCAGTACTTC
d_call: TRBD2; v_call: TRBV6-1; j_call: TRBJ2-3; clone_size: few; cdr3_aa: CASRATSGGTDTQYF; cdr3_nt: TGTGCCAGCAGGGCGACTAGCGGGGGCACAGATACGCAGTATTTT
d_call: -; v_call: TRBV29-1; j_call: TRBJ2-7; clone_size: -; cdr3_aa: CSALTVNEQYF; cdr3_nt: TGCAGCGCATTGACGGTAAACGAGCAGTACTTC
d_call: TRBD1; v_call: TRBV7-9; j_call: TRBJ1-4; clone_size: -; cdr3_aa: CASTPGGGDEKLFF; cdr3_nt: TGTGCCAGCACCCCAGGGGGGGGAGATGAAAAACTGTTTTTT
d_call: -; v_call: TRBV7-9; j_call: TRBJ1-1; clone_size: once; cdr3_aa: CASSFTGAEAFF; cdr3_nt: TGTGCCAGCAGCTTCACCGGCGCTGAAGCTTTCTTT
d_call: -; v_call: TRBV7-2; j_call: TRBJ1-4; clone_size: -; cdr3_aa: CASSRESRGGEKLFF; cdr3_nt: TGTGCCAGCAGCCGAGAGTCCAGGGGAGGCGAAAAACTGTTTTTT
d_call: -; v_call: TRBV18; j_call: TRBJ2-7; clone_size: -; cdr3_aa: CASSPSGRYEQYF; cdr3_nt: TGTGCCAGCTCACCCTCCGGCCGCTACGAGCAGTACTTC
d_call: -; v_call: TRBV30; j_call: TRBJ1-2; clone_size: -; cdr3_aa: CAWTSERYGYTF; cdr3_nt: TGTGCCTGGACCTCAGAGCGCTATGGCTACACCTTC
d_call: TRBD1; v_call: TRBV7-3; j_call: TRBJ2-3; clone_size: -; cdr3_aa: CASSLGAPGQGTDTQYF; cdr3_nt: TGTGCCAGCAGCTTAGGTGCACCGGGACAGGGAACAGATACGCAGTATTTT
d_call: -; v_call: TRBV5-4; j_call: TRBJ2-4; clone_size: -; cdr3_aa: CASSYEGDAKNIQYF; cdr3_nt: TGTGCCAGCAGTTACGAAGGGGATGCCAAAAACATTCAGTACTTC
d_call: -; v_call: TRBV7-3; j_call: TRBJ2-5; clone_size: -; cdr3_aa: CASSPGAGQETQYF; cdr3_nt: TGTGCCAGCAGCCCGGGGGCGGGGCAAGAGACCCAGTACTTC
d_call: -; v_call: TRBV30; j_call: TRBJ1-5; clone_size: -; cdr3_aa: CAWSRGGQPQHF; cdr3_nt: TGTGCCTGGAGTCGGGGAGGGCAGCCCCAGCATTTT
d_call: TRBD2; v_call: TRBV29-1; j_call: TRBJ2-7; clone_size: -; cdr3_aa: CSATGTSGSYEQYF; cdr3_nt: TGCAGCGCTACAGGGACTAGCGGGAGCTACGAGCAGTACTTC
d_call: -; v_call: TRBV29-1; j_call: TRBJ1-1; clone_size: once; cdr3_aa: CSVSGNTEAFF; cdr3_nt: TGCAGCGTTTCGGGCAACACTGAAGCTTTCTTT
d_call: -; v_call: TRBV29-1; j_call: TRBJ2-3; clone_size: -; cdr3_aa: CSVAEDTQYF; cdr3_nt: TGCAGCGTTGCAGAAGATACGCAGTATTTT
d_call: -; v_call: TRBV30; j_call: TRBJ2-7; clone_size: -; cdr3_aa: CAWSVGQTYEQYF; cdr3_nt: TGTGCCTGGAGTGTGGGGCAAACCTACGAGCAGTACTTC
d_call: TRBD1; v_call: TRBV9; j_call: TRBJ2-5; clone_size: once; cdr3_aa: CASSAQGAGSQETQYF; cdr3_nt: TGTGCCAGCAGCGCCCAGGGGGCGGGGTCCCAAGAGACCCAGTACTTC
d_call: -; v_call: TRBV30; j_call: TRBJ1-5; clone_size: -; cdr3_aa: CAWSRGGQPQHF; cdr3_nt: TGTGCCTGGAGTCGGGGTGGTCAGCCCCAGCATTTT
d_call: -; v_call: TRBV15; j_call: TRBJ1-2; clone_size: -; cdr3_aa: CATSRLVGADYGYTF; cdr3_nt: TGTGCCACCAGCAGGCTGGTGGGGGCCGACTATGGCTACACCTTC
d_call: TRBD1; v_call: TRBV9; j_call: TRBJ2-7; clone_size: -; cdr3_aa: CASSVTPGGTGGYEQYF; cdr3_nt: TGTGCCAGCAGCGTAACCCCAGGGGGTACGGGCGGCTACGAGCAGTACTTC
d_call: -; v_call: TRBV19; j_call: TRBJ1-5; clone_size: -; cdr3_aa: CASIPRGGFSNQPQHF; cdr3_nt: TGTGCCAGCATCCCCCGGGGAGGGTTCAGCAATCAGCCCCAGCATTTT
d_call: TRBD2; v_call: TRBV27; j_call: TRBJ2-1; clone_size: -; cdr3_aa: CASSLQRGGISVRSYNEQFF; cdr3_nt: TGTGCCAGCAGTCTCCAGCGGGGGGGCATAAGTGTTCGTTCCTACAATGAGCAGTTCTTC
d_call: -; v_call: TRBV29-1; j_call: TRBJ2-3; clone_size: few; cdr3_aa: CSVVGDTQYF; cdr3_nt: TGCAGCGTTGTCGGGGATACGCAGTATTTT
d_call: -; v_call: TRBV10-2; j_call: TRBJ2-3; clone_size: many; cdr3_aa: CASSEQAHTDTQYF; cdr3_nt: TGCGCCAGCAGTGAACAGGCTCACACAGATACGCAGTATTTT
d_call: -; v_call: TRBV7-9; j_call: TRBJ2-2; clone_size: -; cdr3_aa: CASSLEGRPTGELFF; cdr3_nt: TGTGCCAGCAGCTTAGAAGGCAGGCCCACCGGGGAGCTGTTTTTT
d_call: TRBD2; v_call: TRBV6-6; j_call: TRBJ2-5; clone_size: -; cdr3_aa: CASSLTSGGAGETQYF; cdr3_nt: TGTGCCAGCAGTCTTACTAGCGGGGGAGCGGGGGAGACCCAGTACTTC
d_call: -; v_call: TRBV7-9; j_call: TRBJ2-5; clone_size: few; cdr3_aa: CASSLAGGETQYF; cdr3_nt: TGTGCCAGCAGCTTAGCCGGAGGGGAGACCCAGTACTTC
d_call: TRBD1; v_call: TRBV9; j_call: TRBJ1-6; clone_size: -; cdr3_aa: CASSVRQGDSPLHF; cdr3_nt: TGTGCCAGCAGCGTACGGCAGGGGGATTCACCCCTCCACTTT
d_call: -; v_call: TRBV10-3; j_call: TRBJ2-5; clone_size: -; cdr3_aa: CAISWDSQETQYF; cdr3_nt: TGTGCCATCAGTTGGGATAGCCAAGAGACCCAGTACTTC
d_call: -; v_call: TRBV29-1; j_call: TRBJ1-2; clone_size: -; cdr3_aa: CSVEGWGSYGYTF; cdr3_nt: TGCAGCGTTGAAGGTTGGGGGAGCTATGGCTACACCTTC
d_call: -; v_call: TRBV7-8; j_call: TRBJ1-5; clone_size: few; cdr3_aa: CASSLLGPGSNQPQHF; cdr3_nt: TGTGCCAGCAGCTTATTAGGGCCCGGTAGCAATCAGCCCCAGCATTTT
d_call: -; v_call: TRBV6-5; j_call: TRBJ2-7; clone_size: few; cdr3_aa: CASSYSREQYF; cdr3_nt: TGTGCCAGCAGTTATTCTCGCGAGCAGTACTTC
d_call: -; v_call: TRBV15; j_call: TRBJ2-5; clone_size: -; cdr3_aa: CATSRGGLGETQYF; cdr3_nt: TGTGCCACCAGCAGAGGGGGACTTGGCGAGACCCAGTACTTC
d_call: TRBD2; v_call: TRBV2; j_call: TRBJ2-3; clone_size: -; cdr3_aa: CASSEGAAGTDTQYF; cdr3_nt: TGTGCCAGCAGTGAAGGTGCAGCGGGGACAGATACGCAGTATTTT
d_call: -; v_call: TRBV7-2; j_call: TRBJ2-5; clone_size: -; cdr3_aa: CASSFYREETQYF; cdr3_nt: TGTGCCAGCAGCTTTTACAGGGAGGAGACCCAGTACTTC
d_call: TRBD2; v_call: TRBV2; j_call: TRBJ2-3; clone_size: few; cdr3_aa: CASSERLAGTHGTQYF; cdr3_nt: TGTGCCAGCAGTGAAAGACTAGCGGGGACCCACGGTACGCAGTATTTT
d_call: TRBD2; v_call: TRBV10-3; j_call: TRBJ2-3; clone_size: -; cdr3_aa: CAIRTSGDTQYF; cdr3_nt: TGTGCCATCAGGACTAGCGGGGATACGCAGTATTTT
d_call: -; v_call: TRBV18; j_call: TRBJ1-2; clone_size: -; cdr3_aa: CASSRHPREGYTF; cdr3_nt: TGTGCCAGCTCACGACACCCTAGGGAAGGCTACACCTTC
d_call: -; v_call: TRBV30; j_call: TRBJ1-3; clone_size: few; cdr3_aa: CAWSDGYGGNTIYF; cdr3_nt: TGTGCCTGGAGTGACGGGTATGGTGGAAACACCATATATTTT
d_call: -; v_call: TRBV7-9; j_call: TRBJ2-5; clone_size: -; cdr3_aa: CASSPRGQLGQYF; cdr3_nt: TGTGCCAGCAGCCCACGGGGACAACTCGGTCAGTACTTC
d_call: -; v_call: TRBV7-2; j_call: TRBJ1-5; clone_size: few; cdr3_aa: CASSLGKGPTPQHF; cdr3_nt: TGTGCCAGCAGCTTAGGAAAAGGTCCGACGCCCCAGCATTTT
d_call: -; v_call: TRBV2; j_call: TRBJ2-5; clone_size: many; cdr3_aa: CASSEPKTQYF; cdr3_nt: TGTGCCAGCAGTGAACCTAAGACCCAGTACTTC
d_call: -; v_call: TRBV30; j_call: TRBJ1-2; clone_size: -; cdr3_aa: CAWSVRPLYGYTF; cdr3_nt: TGTGCCTGGAGTGTGCGGCCCCTCTATGGCTACACCTTC